This T cell receptor beta chain was sequenced in a study of CD8 T cells in Susac syndrome. A quantity of about 0.5 to 1 ug RNA underwent reverse transcription using random hexamers. An immunoSEQ multiplex PCR amplified TCR beta CDR3 over 54 Vbeta and 13 Jbeta. One entry per CDR3 protein, called by TCRdb with MiXCR from the immunoSEQ multiplex PCR reads. In the table there are a few hundred thousand distinct CDR3 sequences, roughly 96% of which are singletons. Sequencing of TCR beta, carried out with a high-throughput approach, was applied to CD8+ and CD4+ T cells from the blood. TEMRA cells were FACS-enriched, while CD8+ and CD4+ T cells were negatively isolated. Germline CDR1 MNHEY, CDR2 SVGAGI. The ends lost 7 bases at V and 3 bases at J; junction bases unmatched: 4. The CDR3 sequence is 14 residues long.

The material sequenced was CD4+ T cells from PBMCs. This chain joins TRBV6-5 and TRBJ2-2; the match to TRBD1 covers 8 bases. The clonotype originates from a human donor with multiple sclerosis. As DNA, the CDR3 is TGTGCCAGCATCTACAGGGGGGACACCGGGGAGCTGTTTTTT. Its translation is CASIYRGDTGELFF.